The 6 T cell receptor beta chains below were found in one sample sequenced in a study of T cell repertoires in cytomegalovirus infection. TCRdb fed the reads into MiXCR, producing one record per CDR3 protein. This sample has fewer than 200,000 distinct CDR3 sequences, with approximately 19% found just once. The specimen sequenced was PBMCs. The receptors shown here come from a human donor in good health (CMV status not recorded). Some clones in this sample may be carry-over from other donors' samples.

For this clonotype: At one end the junction does not follow the germline gene, possibly because of a read error. V gene TRBV6-2 or TRBV6-3 combines with J gene TRBJ2-7; 7 bases match TRBD2. The CDR3 covers 13 residues. In germline, CDR1 is MNHEY, CDR2 SVGEGT. CDR3 coding DNA: TGTGCCAGCAGTTATGGCGGGAGTTACGATCAGTACTTC. Translating it yields CASSYGGSYDQYF.

The chain links TRBV7-9 to TRBJ1-2; a possible D gene is TRBD1 (5 bases). Germline assignment: CDR1 SEHNR and CDR2 FQNEAQ (reference sequence). The CDR3 length is 13 residues. V was trimmed by 5 bases and J by 10 bases, leaving 17 bases between them. The CDR3 loop reads CASSPGLSEDYTF. The CDR3 nucleotides are TGTGCCAGCAGCCCGGGACTGTCGGAAGACTACACCTTC.

Worth noting for this clonotype: This may be a read error, as it is one base from a much larger clone. The J gene is TRBJ2-7, the V gene TRBV7-9, with 8 bases aligning to TRBD2. CDR3 size: 15 residues. In germline, CDR1 is SEHNR, CDR2 FQNEAQ (reference sequence). The CDR3 is CANSLERGTSYEQYF. The CDR3 DNA sequence: TGTGCCAACAGCTTGGAGCGGGGGACCTCCTACGAGCAGTACTTC.

This clonotype was observed at least ten times. This rearrangement joins TRBV7-8 to TRBJ1-1; 8 bases agree with TRBD1. Germline CDR1 reads SGHVS; CDR2 reads FQNEAQ. Trimming took 2 bases from V and 1 from J; bases not matched to a gene: 3. CDR3 length: 15 amino acids. CDR3 bases: TGTGCCAGCAGCTTAACAGGGGGGGGGAACACTGAAGCTTTCTTT. Translation gives CASSLTGGGNTEAFF.

This clonotype has a count of ten or more. This chain links TRBV28 with TRBJ1-1; D gene uncertain. CDR1 MDHEN and CDR2 SYDVKM come from the germline V gene. The CDR3 covers 12 residues. Trimming pared 4 bases from V and 1 base from J, leaving 4 bases between. This CDR3 reads CASSSSNTEAFF. For the CDR3, the DNA is TGTGCCAGCAGTTCATCGAACACTGAAGCTTTCTTT.

This chain connects TRBV12-5 to TRBJ2-3; D possibly uses TRBD1 or TRBD2 (5 bases each). The length of the CDR3 is 13 residues. Deletions cut 4 bases from V and 6 bases from J, with 11 bases between. Germline assignment: CDR1 LGHNT and CDR2 FRNRAP. The CDR3 bases are TGTGCTAGTGGTTCGGGGACCCGGGATACGCAGTATTTT. This sequence encodes CASGSGTRDTQYF.